A selection of T cell receptor beta chains follows, all from one sample in a study of identical twins. TCRdb independently ran MiXCR on the 5' RACE reads; one entry per CDR3 protein. The data show 400,000 or so distinct CDR3 sequences, with about 9% seen just once and 8.5% to 10% held by the top ten. What was sequenced was naive T cells sorted from blood. The receptor set was obtained from a woman between 50 and 59 years old in good health. CDR3s leave out the opening cysteine and the closing phenylalanine or tryptophan.

>TRBV20-1
SAFEVPANTEAF
>TRBV3-1
ASSQVPTSGGTYNEQF
>TRBV29-1
SVNRNYNEQF
>TRBV6-5
ASSYSTGSQPQH
>TRBV12-3/TRBV12-4
ASSFSRTGYQETQY
>TRBV11-2
ASRSLREGTGELF
>TRBV30
AWSGTGLYEQY
>TRBV7-3
ASSLKGGEFEQY
>TRBV12-3/TRBV12-4
ASSPQAIFYGYT
>TRBV9
ASSAGTGPYEQY
>TRBV29-1
SVRDREVNEQY
>TRBV3-1
ASSRREGLYNEQF
>TRBV7-2
ASSSFRGLKGYT
>TRBV7-8
ASSLLDSSNEKLF
>TRBV3-1
ASSPREGRGYT
>TRBV3-1
ASSQERGREQY
>TRBV12-3/TRBV12-4
ASTPSQLAGSQKETQY
>TRBV12-3/TRBV12-4
ASSKHRGFKKLF
>TRBV15
ATSRAGTANTEAF
>TRBV28
ASSFSGVMNTEAF
>TRBV10-2
ASRIKGDLRYEQY
>TRBV24-1
ATSDLRIGLAGTGELF
>TRBV7-3
ASSRTSESYNEQF
>TRBV7-3
ASSPGLPVPGELF
>TRBV5-1
ASSLTLAGGLQSSYNEQF
>TRBV5-1
ASSAVGTGRSTDTQY
>TRBV29-1
SVKRGNSNTGELF
>TRBV5-1
ASKLAGDRTDTQY
>TRBV11-3
ASSLRRSPGELF
>TRBV24-1
ATSDGRLIPGELF
>TRBV4-1
ASSHPRGSSNQPQH
>TRBV9
ASGEDIQY
>TRBV3-1
ASSQDLEIYEQY
>TRBV12-3/TRBV12-4
ASSPTRDLVDTQY
>TRBV6-5
ASTIAGTSRSEQF
>TRBV29-1
SARRLITDTQY
>TRBV12-3/TRBV12-4
ASRPTSGRAIHNLNEQF
>TRBV24-1
ATSDSGREQF
>TRBV6-1
ASSGPLGSGSWETQY
>TRBV5-4
ASRPDGTDTQY
>TRBV28
ASSLHRSYTEAF
>TRBV7-9
ASSFGALAGGSNEQF
>TRBV12-3/TRBV12-4
ASGGQPIY
>TRBV12-3/TRBV12-4
ASSLGGRGTGELF
>TRBV6-5
ASSYGLANEQF
>TRBV6-1
ANSISGGAYTEAF
>TRBV27
ASTPWASTDTQY
>TRBV9
ASSVGVSTAQY
>TRBV3-1
ASSQDGTLGAYNEQF
>TRBV4-1
ASSQGWGGEDEQF
>TRBV10-2
VSSAAGGDQEQF
>TRBV7-9
ASSSLDGYNEQF